A selection of T cell receptor beta chains follows, all from one sample in a study of CD8 T cells in Susac syndrome. TCRdb ran MiXCR on the immunoSEQ multiplex PCR reads and lists one entry per CDR3 protein. The top ten clones hold around 0.15% of a sample with 150,000 to 180,000 distinct CDR3 sequences, 85% to 95% of them seen once. Material for sequencing was CD4+ T cells from PBMCs. The receptors come from a human donor with Susac syndrome. Both conserved end residues are part of each CDR3. Each record gives: CDR3 protein, CDR3 DNA, clone size, J gene, V gene, D gene. The D gene is left open where the match is weak. Only some rows state a clone size, as once, few, many or a class for expanded clones.

CASSPQGETQYF TGTGCCAGCAGCCCTCAAGGAGAGACCCAGTACTTC few TRBJ2-5 TRBV3-1 .
CASSLWQGGQASYEQYF TGTGCCAGCAGTCTCTGGCAGGGGGGACAGGCATCCTACGAGCAGTACTTC . TRBJ2-7 TRBV12-3/TRBV12-4 TRBD1
CASSQMGGSGNEQFF TGTGCCAGCAGCCAAATGGGGGGATCGGGGAATGAGCAGTTCTTC . TRBJ2-1 TRBV5-6 .
CASSLTRYNEQFF TGTGCCAGCAGTTTAACTAGGTACAATGAGCAGTTCTTC once TRBJ2-1 TRBV6-5 .
CASSVVTSGVDTQYF TGTGCCAGCAGCGTAGTAACTAGCGGGGTTGATACGCAGTATTTT . TRBJ2-3 TRBV9 TRBD2
CASTRGGNTEAFF TGTGCCAGCACCCGAGGGGGGAACACTGAAGCTTTCTTT . TRBJ1-1 TRBV9 .
CASSPTPSGENEQYF TGCGCCAGCAGCCCAACCCCGAGCGGGGAAAACGAGCAGTACTTC . TRBJ2-7 TRBV5-1 TRBD2
CNVDTGTGSYEQYF TGCAACGTCGATACCGGGACAGGGTCCTACGAGCAGTACTTC . TRBJ2-7 TRBV29-1 TRBD1
CASSRPGLLGRPNEQFF TGTGCCAGCAGCCGGCCGGGACTCCTAGGCCGGCCCAATGAGCAGTTCTTC few TRBJ2-1 TRBV5-6 .
CASRELNTEAFF TGTGCCAGCAGGGAATTGAACACTGAAGCTTTCTTT . TRBJ1-1 TRBV7-2 .
CASSTRRGLMNTEAFF TGTGCCAGCAGTACCCGAAGGGGACTCATGAACACTGAAGCTTTCTTT . TRBJ1-1 TRBV27 .
CASSLLAGGMETQYF TGTGCCAGCAGCCTTCTAGCGGGGGGGATGGAGACCCAGTACTTC . TRBJ2-5 TRBV7-9 TRBD2
CASSRRQVGDNEQFF TGTGCCAGCAGCCGTAGACAGGTCGGGGACAATGAGCAGTTCTTC . TRBJ2-1 TRBV11-2 .
CSARDQPSGVYEQYF TGCAGTGCTAGAGATCAGCCTAGCGGGGTCTACGAGCAGTACTTC . TRBJ2-7 TRBV20-1 TRBD2
CASKWGNGSPLHF TGTGCCAGCAAGTGGGGGAATGGTTCACCCCTCCACTTT . TRBJ1-6 TRBV12-3/TRBV12-4 .
CSVATDLNTEAFF TGCAGCGTTGCCACAGATTTGAACACTGAAGCTTTCTTT . TRBJ1-1 TRBV29-1 .
CASSFAGGRDIEQFF TGTGCCAGCAGCTTCGCGGGGGGCCGAGATATTGAGCAGTTCTTC . TRBJ2-1 TRBV7-9 TRBD2
CSFQSDTQYF TGCAGCTTTCAATCAGATACGCAGTATTTT . TRBJ2-3 TRBV29-1 .
CASSVDWGRNNEQFF TGTGCCAGCAGCGTAGATTGGGGGAGAAACAATGAGCAGTTCTTC . TRBJ2-1 TRBV9 .
CASSTGTEKGYTF TGCGCCAGCAGCACCGGGACAGAAAAGGGCTACACCTTC once TRBJ1-2 TRBV5-1 TRBD1
CASSGSLAETQYF TGTGCCAGCAGTGGCAGCCTAGCGGAGACCCAGTACTTC . TRBJ2-5 TRBV25-1 .
CASSPSRLPGQYEQYF TGTGCCAGCAGTCCTTCCCGACTTCCTGGGCAGTACGAGCAGTACTTC . TRBJ2-7 TRBV6-6 .
CASRSQETQYF TGTGCCAGCAGATCACAAGAGACCCAGTACTTC . TRBJ2-5 TRBV5-1 .
CSVGEKMNTEAFF TGCAGCGTGGGGGAAAAGATGAACACTGAAGCTTTCTTT . TRBJ1-1 TRBV29-1 .
CASSVAGERNEQFF TGTGCCAGCAGCGTAGCCGGGGAAAGGAATGAGCAGTTCTTC . TRBJ2-1 TRBV9 .
CASSFGGADTQYF TGCGCCAGCAGCTTCGGGGGCGCAGATACGCAGTATTTT . TRBJ2-3 TRBV5-1 .
CASSPLAGVSTDTQYF TGTGCCAGCAGCCCACTAGCGGGGGTTAGCACAGATACGCAGTATTTT . TRBJ2-3 TRBV7-8 TRBD2
CSASLSSSGANVLTF TGCAGTGCCTCTCTCAGTTCAAGCGGGGCCAACGTCCTGACTTTC . TRBJ2-6 TRBV20-1 .
CATSDPGTGGFNEQFF TGTGCCACCAGTGATCCCGGGACAGGGGGATTCAATGAGCAGTTCTTC . TRBJ2-1 TRBV24-1 TRBD1
CSARTGGDYGYTF TGCAGTGCTAGAACAGGGGGGGACTATGGCTACACCTTC few TRBJ1-2 TRBV20-1 TRBD1
CASSPGGTETQYF TGTGCCAGCAGCCCAGGGGGCACAGAGACCCAGTACTTC . TRBJ2-5 TRBV7-9 TRBD1
CASSEGQGSPLHF TGTGCCAGCTCAGAGGGACAGGGGTCACCCCTCCACTTT . TRBJ1-6 TRBV18 TRBD1
CATRRRGATGELFF TGTGCCACCAGGCGGCGGGGGGCCACCGGGGAGCTGTTTTTT once TRBJ2-2 TRBV5-4 TRBD2
CSARDLGGETQYF TGCAGTGCTAGAGATTTGGGGGGGGAGACCCAGTACTTC . TRBJ2-5 TRBV20-1 TRBD2
CSVTQGYEQYF TGCAGCGTTACTCAGGGGTACGAGCAGTACTTC . TRBJ2-7 TRBV29-1 .
CASSHLSAPTDTQYF TGCGCCAGCAGCCATCTGTCGGCCCCCACAGATACGCAGTATTTT once TRBJ2-3 TRBV4-3 .
CASSPPGRSYEQYF TGTGCCAGCTCACCACCAGGGCGCTCCTACGAGCAGTACTTC once TRBJ2-7 TRBV18 .
CASSSPPGLAGAGETQYF TGTGCCAGCAGCTCCCCCCCGGGACTAGCGGGGGCGGGGGAGACCCAGTACTTC . TRBJ2-5 TRBV5-6 TRBD2
CSVAGTDFQPQHF TGCAGCGTAGCCGGGACTGATTTTCAGCCCCAGCATTTT . TRBJ1-5 TRBV29-1 .
CASSLAEGAGTETQYF TGTGCCAGCAGCTTAGCGGAGGGGGCAGGAACGGAGACCCAGTACTTC . TRBJ2-5 TRBV7-9 .
CASLGARTNTEAFF TGTGCCAGCCTCGGGGCGCGGACGAACACTGAAGCTTTCTTT . TRBJ1-1 TRBV18 .
CASSLGGPSYNEQFF TGTGCCAGCAGCTTGGGGGGGCCTTCCTACAATGAGCAGTTCTTC . TRBJ2-1 TRBV5-4 .